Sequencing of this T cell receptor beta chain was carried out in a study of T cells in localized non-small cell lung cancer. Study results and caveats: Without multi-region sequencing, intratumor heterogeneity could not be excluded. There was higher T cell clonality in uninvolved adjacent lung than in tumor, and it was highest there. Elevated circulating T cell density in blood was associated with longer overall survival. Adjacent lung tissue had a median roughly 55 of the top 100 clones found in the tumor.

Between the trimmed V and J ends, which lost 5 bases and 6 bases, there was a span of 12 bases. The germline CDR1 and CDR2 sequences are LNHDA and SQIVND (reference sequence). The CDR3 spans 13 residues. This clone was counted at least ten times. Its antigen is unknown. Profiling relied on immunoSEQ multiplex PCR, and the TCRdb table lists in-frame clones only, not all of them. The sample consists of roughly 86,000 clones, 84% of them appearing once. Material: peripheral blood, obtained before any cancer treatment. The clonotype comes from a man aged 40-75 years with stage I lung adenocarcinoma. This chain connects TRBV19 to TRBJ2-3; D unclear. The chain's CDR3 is CASSLDIYDTQYF. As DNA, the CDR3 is TGTGCCAGTAGTCTCGACATTTACGATACGCAGTATTTT. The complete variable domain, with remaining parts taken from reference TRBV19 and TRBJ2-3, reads DGGITQSPKYLFRKEGQNVTLSCEQNLNHDAMYWYRQDPGQGLRLIYYSQIVNDFQKGDIAEGYSVSREKKESFPLTVTSAQKNPTAFYLCASSLDIYDTQYFGPGTRLTVL.